This TCR beta chain was captured by sequencing in a study of OX40 agonist ivuxolimab in advanced cancers. Whole-study context: Earlier treatment with anti-PD-1, anti-PD-L1 or anti-CTLA-4 was permitted, and roughly 40% had received some.

CDR3 length: 13 amino acids. Per the germline V gene, CDR1 is SSHAT and CDR2 is FNYEAQ (reference sequence). The germline V and J ends were trimmed by 5 bases and 9 bases, with 14 bases remaining between them. Broader study findings: With doses of 0.1 to 3.0 mg/kg, CD4+ and CD8+ blood T cells had undergone clonal expansion by week 6.

This clone is a singleton in its sample. Its matching antigen is unknown. Assay: immunoSEQ multiplex PCR; the TCRdb copy retains only in-frame clones and omits some. The sample lists 50,000 to 70,000 clones, about 90% occurring once. The origin of this receptor is an adult with an advanced solid tumor such as melanoma, head and neck, liver or kidney cancer. Specimen: CD4+ or CD8+ T cells sorted from blood, collected in a trial of the OX40 agonist ivuxolimab. V usage is TRBV7-7 and J usage is TRBJ2-1; D not resolved. CDR3 in DNA: TGTGCCAGCAGCCCCTCGACTGCTGGTGAGCAGTTCTTC. Protein product: CASSPSTAGEQFF. Complete variable domain (other parts from reference TRBV7-7 and TRBJ2-1): GAGVSQSPRYKVTKRGQDVTLRCDPISSHATLYWYQQALGQGPEFLTYFNYEAQPDKSGLPSDRFSAERPEGSISTLTIQRTEQRDSAMYRCASSPSTAGEQFFGPGTRLTVL.